The 12 T cell receptor beta chains given below trace back to one sample, sequenced in a study of T cell responses to AZD1222 COVID-19 vaccine (dated by TCRdb to about 2021). The sample's time point label, in plain terms: baseline before first vaccination. Receptor libraries were prepared by the immunoSEQ multiplex PCR assay. What TCRdb holds here is the immuneACCESS table cut down to in-frame rearrangements. Part of the clones is not present; checked against another copy, under half of the missing clones reflect an unresolved V gene, and the others are unexplained. The sample includes approximately 110,000 clones, with approximately 90% observed a single time. Clones ranked in the top ten supply about 5% of the sample. The sample was peripheral blood, taken on day 0 of AZD1222 vaccination. These receptor sequences come from an adult in good health.

The V and J genes are TRBV5-4 and TRBJ2-7, with 9 bases identical to TRBD1. Germline CDR1 reads SGHNT; CDR2 reads YYREEE (reference sequence). The V segment lost 4 bases and the J segment 2 bases; nucleotides outside the gene matches: 4. CDR3 length: 14 amino acids. CDR3 protein: CASSPRDRAYEQYF. The CDR3 DNA reads as TGTGCCAGCAGCCCACGGGACAGGGCCTACGAGCAGTACTTC.

This rearrangement joins TRBV5-6 to TRBJ1-6; unclear D gene. Per germline, CDR1 SGHDT and CDR2 YYEEEE. The CDR3 covers 13 residues. V lost 4 bases, J lost 5 bases, and 7 bases lay in between. CDR3 sequence: CASSLGNNSPLHF. DNA for the CDR3: TGTGCCAGCAGCCTCGGGAATAATTCACCCCTCCACTTT. The full variable domain, its missing parts supplied by reference TRBV5-6 and TRBJ1-6, is DAGVTQSPTHLIKTRGQQVTLRCSPKSGHDTVSWYQQALGQGPQFIFQYYEEEERQRGNFPDRFSGHQFPNYSSELNVNALLLGDSALYLCASSLGNNSPLHFGNGTRLTVT.

This chain links TRBV11-2 with TRBJ1-2; possible D gene TRBD1, 6 bases. CDR1 and CDR2 (germline): SGHAT, FQNNGV. V was clipped by 1 base and J by 6 bases, with 12 bases between them. The CDR3 totals 14 residues. The CDR3 reads CASSLVQGFDGYTF. The DNA for the CDR3 is TGTGCCAGCAGCTTAGTTCAGGGGTTCGATGGCTACACCTTC.

The V and J genes are TRBV6-1 and TRBJ2-7; 7 nucleotides agree with TRBD1. The germline V gene has CDR1 MNHNS and CDR2 SASEGT. CDR3 length equals 14 residues. After removal of 0 bases from V and 3 bases from J, the junction contained 2 bases not matched to a gene. The CDR3 DNA reads TGTGCCAGCAGTGAAGCACAGGGGTACTACGAGCAGTACTTC. Amino acids: CASSEAQGYYEQYF.

The rearrangement uses TRBV19 and TRBJ1-4, with D possibly matching TRBD1 (6 bases). The CDR3 is 14 residues long. The V end lost 6 bases, the J end lost 4 bases, and 12 bases lay between the germline ends. CDR1 is LNHDA, CDR2 SQIVND, per germline (reference sequence). CDR3 DNA: TGTGCCAGTAGCAACAGGGAGGGTAATGAAAAACTGTTTTTT. Translation gives CASSNREGNEKLFF.

The J gene is TRBJ1-2, the V gene TRBV2; TRBD1 matches 9 bases. The germline V gene encodes CDR1 SNHLY and CDR2 FYNNEI. This CDR3 is built from 14 residues. The ends lost 7 bases at V and 2 bases at J; junction bases unmatched: 5. Here the CDR3 DNA reads TGTGCCAGCACCTGGGACAGGGAGAACTATGGCTACACCTTC. Protein product: CASTWDRENYGYTF.

The CDR3 spells CASRSRDSSRPQHF. CDR3 sequence (DNA): TGTGCCAGCAGGTCCCGGGACAGCTCCCGGCCCCAGCATTTT. The chain combines TRBV6-5 with TRBJ1-5; 7 positions agree with TRBD1. The CDR3 runs 14 residues. CDR1 and CDR2 from the germline V gene are MNHEY and SVGAGI. J gave up 9 bases and V 6 bases, and 11 bases lay outside the gene matches.

The genes are TRBV18 and TRBJ1-1; a possible D gene is TRBD1 (6 bases). The CDR3 is made up of 14 amino acids. V was clipped by 3 bases and J by 4 bases, with 12 bases between them. CDR1 is KGHSH, CDR2 LQKENI, per germline. The CDR3 here is CASSPSTGSTEAFF. The CDR3 nucleotides are TGTGCCAGCTCACCTAGTACAGGGTCCACTGAAGCTTTCTTT.

The J gene is TRBJ1-6, the V gene TRBV6-5; 7 bases are a match to TRBD1. The CDR3 loop spans 13 amino acids. V shed 10 bases and J 7 bases; nucleotides not matched to a gene: 7. Looked up from germline, CDR1 is MNHEY and CDR2 is SVGAGI. CDR3 DNA: TGTGCCACCTATTCAGGGGGAAATTCACCCCTCCACTTT. This codes for CATYSGGNSPLHF.

The chain employs TRBV10-3 and TRBJ2-3, with D perhaps assigned TRBD1 or TRBD2 (5 bases each). Per germline, CDR1 ENHRY and CDR2 SYGVKD. The CDR3 spans 14 residues. The V end was cut by 8 bases, the J end by 0 bases, with 12 bases between. CDR3 coding DNA: TGTGCCATCGCTACCGGGACCAGCACAGATACGCAGTATTTT. Translated, it gives CAIATGTSTDTQYF.

The chain has TRBV11-2 and TRBJ1-5; TRBD1 aligns across 7 bases. Losses at the gene ends were 1 base for V and 2 bases for J; bases not matched to a gene: 2. This CDR3 has 15 residues. Germline values: CDR1 SGHAT, CDR2 FQNNGV. CDR3 protein: CASSLGGQRNQPQHF. The DNA of the CDR3 is TGTGCCAGCAGCTTAGGGGGACAGCGCAATCAGCCCCAGCATTTT.

This clone was recorded once. The chain employs TRBV6-5 and TRBJ1-2; D is possibly TRBD1 (5 bases). V was trimmed by 3 bases and J by 4 bases, leaving 12 bases between them. The CDR3 is made up of 14 amino acids. Per the germline V gene, CDR1 is MNHEY and CDR2 is SVGAGI. In nucleotides, the CDR3 is TGTGCCAGCAGTTATTCGGGACTTGTCTATGGCTACACCTTC. It translates to CASSYSGLVYGYTF.